The 21 T cell receptor beta chains below all came from one sample that was sequenced in a study of monozygotic twins with inflammatory bowel disease. TCRdb reworked the 5' RACE reads into one entry per CDR3 protein, no DNA. This sample carries 200,000 to 250,000 distinct CDR3 sequences, with about 8% going to the ten biggest clones. Sequencing was performed on blood. These receptors were taken from a human donor with ulcerative colitis or Crohn's disease, or a healthy co-twin of an affected twin (not recorded which).

The CDR3: CSARDSEANYGYTF. The V gene is TRBV20-1, the J gene TRBJ1-2. The CDR3 consists of 14 residues. The germline V gene encodes CDR1 DFQATT and CDR2 SNEGSKA (reference sequence).

This chain joins TRBV2 and TRBJ1-6. The CDR3 has 11 residues. Germline CDR1 SNHLY, CDR2 FYNNEI. The CDR3 region is CASSRDSPLHF.

The rearrangement joins TRBV12-3 or TRBV12-4 to TRBJ1-5; lacking DNA, the TRBD1 call made by TCRdb goes unchecked. The CDR3 contains 13 residues. CDR3 amino acids: CASSLSRSQPQHF.

V is TRBV5-1 and J is TRBJ2-5; as DNA is missing, the TRBD1 call by TCRdb cannot be tested. The CDR3 contains 13 residues. The germline V gene encodes CDR1 SGHRS and CDR2 YFSETQ. CDR3 region: CASSSQGAETQYF.

The rearrangement links TRBV5-1 to TRBJ2-1. From germline, CDR1 is SGHRS and CDR2 YFSETQ. The length of the CDR3 is 12 residues. The CDR3 sequence: CASSLVGYEQFF. The full variable domain, completed using reference TRBV5-1 and TRBJ2-1, is KAGVTQTPRYLIKTRGQQVTLSCSPISGHRSVSWYQQTPGQGLQFLFEYFSETQRNKGNFPGRFSGRQFSNSRSEMNVSTLELGDSALYLCASSLVGYEQFFGPGTRLTVL.

This chain uses TRBV6-6 with TRBJ1-1. This CDR3 is built from 13 residues. Germline CDR1 and CDR2: MNHNY and SVGAGI (reference sequence). CDR3 sequence: CASSYPGWTEAFF.

CDR3 region: CASSLDPGLSTEAFF. This sequence joins TRBV11-2 and TRBJ1-1; the TCRdb call, TRBD1, lacks DNA for checking. CDR1 is SGHAT and CDR2 is FQNNGV in the germline V gene. This CDR3 is built from 15 residues.

This chain joins TRBV4-3 and TRBJ2-1; TCRdb's D call of TRBD1 is untestable without DNA. The CDR3 is 15 amino acids. CDR1 and CDR2 from the germline V gene are LGHNA and YSLEER. CDR3 sequence reads: CASSQESWGNNEQFF.

The chain joins TRBV19 to TRBJ2-2; TCRdb calls TRBD1, which cannot be checked without DNA. The length of the CDR3 is 14 residues. The germline gives CDR1 LNHDA, CDR2 SQIVND (reference sequence). The CDR3 spells CASSIDRGTGELFF.

The V call is TRBV23-1, the J call TRBJ2-3. TRBV23-1 is classed as an ORF, of uncertain function. The CDR3 runs 16 residues. CDR3 protein: CASSHRTHKDTDTQYF.

This chain links TRBV28 with TRBJ2-3; TCRdb's assignment of TRBD2 cannot be checked, as there is no DNA. There are 15 residues in the CDR3. Germline CDR1 is MDHEN and CDR2 is SYDVKM. The CDR3: CASSLAGEGTDTQYF.

This rearrangement joins TRBV27 to TRBJ2-1; without DNA, the TCRdb call of TRBD1 cannot be checked. Germline V gene sequence: CDR1 MNHEY, CDR2 SMNVEV (reference sequence). This CDR3 comprises 18 residues. CDR3 region: CASSPSWPLDRGRNEQFF.

The genes are TRBV6-5 and TRBJ1-6. The CDR3 runs 16 residues. Per the germline V gene, CDR1 is MNHEY and CDR2 is SVGAGI. The CDR3 sequence is CASSSGTSSYNSPLHF.

The rearrangement uses TRBV5-1 and TRBJ1-6. Germline CDR1 SGHRS, CDR2 YFSETQ. CDR3 size: 15 residues. This chain's CDR3 is CASSLAPKADSPLHF.

This rearrangement joins TRBV6-1 to TRBJ1-5; the D call from TCRdb, TRBD1, cannot be confirmed without DNA. Germline V gene sequence: CDR1 MNHNS, CDR2 SASEGT. The CDR3 length is 16 residues. The CDR3 here is CASRKIGQGKSQPQHF.

The CDR3 is CASSLEGTLANTIYF. V is TRBV7-2 and J is TRBJ1-3. The CDR3 is 15 amino acids. Germline V gene sequence: CDR1 SGHTA, CDR2 FQGNSA.

CDR3 region: CASSSGRTRYEQYF. The chain is built from TRBV7-2 and TRBJ2-7. Per germline, CDR1 SGHTA and CDR2 FQGNSA. The CDR3 is made up of 14 amino acids.

The chain couples TRBV28 to TRBJ2-3; the TCRdb D gene call, TRBD1, has no DNA to confirm it. The CDR3 has 14 amino acids. Germline values: CDR1 MDHEN, CDR2 SYDVKM. The CDR3 here is CASSAGTSMNTQYF.

The genes are TRBV5-1 and TRBJ1-5; TCRdb reports TRBD1, a call that lacks DNA to check it against. Germline values: CDR1 SGHRS, CDR2 YFSETQ. The CDR3 extends over 14 amino acids. The CDR3 sequence: CASSRSGGNQPQHF.

The chain links TRBV6-5 to TRBJ2-4; the D call of TRBD1 rests on TCRdb alone, since no DNA is present to check it. CDR3 length: 17 amino acids. Germline CDR1 and CDR2: MNHEY and SVGAGI. Here the CDR3 reads CASSFSQGAVAKNIQYF.

The chain's CDR3 is CASSWTGTVYEQYF. The V call is TRBV7-8, the J call TRBJ2-7; TCRdb picks TRBD1, but there is no DNA to check that call. The CDR3 length is 14 residues. Germline CDR1 reads SGHVS; CDR2 reads FQNEAQ.